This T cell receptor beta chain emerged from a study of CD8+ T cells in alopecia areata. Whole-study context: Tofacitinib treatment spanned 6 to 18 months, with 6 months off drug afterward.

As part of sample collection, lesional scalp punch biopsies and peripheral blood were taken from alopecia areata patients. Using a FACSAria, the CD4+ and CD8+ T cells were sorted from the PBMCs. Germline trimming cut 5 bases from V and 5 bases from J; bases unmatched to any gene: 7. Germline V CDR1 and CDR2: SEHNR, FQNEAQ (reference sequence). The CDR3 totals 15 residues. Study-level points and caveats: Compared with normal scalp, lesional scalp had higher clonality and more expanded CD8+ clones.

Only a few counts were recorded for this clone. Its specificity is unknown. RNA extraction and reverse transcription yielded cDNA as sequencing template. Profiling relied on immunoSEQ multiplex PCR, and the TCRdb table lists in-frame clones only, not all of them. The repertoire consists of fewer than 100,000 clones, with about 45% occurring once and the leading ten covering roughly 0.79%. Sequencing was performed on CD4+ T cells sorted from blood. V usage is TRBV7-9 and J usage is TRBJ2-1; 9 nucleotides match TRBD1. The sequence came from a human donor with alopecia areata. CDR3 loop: CASSPRGTGNNEQFF. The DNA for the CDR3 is TGTGCCAGCAGCCCCCGGGGGACAGGGAACAATGAGCAGTTCTTC.